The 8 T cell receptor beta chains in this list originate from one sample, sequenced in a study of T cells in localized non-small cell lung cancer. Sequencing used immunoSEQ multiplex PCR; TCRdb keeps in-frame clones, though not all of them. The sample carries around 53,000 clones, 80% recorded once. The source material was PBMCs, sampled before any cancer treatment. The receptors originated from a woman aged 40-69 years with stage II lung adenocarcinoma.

DNA of the CDR3: TGTGCCAGCTCACCCCTCGTGAACATAAACACTGAAGCTTTCTTT. This sequence encodes CASSPLVNINTEAFF. The rearrangement uses TRBV18 and TRBJ1-1, with D unclear. CDR1 and CDR2 from the germline V gene are KGHSH and LQKENI. The CDR3 is 15 amino acids. Trimming took 3 bases from V and 2 from J, leaving 13 bases between them.

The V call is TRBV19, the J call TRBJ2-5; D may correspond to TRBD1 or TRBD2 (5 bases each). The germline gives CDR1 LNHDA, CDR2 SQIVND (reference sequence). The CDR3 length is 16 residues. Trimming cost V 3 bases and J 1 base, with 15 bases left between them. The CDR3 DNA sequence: TGTGCCAGTAGTATGGGGGATACAGGAATCCAAGAGACCCAGTACTTC. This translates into CASSMGDTGIQETQYF.

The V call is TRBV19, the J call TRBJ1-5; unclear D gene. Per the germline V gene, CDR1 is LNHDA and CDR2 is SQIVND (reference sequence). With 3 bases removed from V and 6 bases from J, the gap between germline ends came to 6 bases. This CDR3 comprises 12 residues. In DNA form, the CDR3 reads TGTGCCAGTAGTATGAACGGTCAGCCCCAGCATTTT. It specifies CASSMNGQPQHF.

The CDR3 protein is CASSPLGEPGGWNEQFF. In DNA, the CDR3 is TGTGCCAGCAGTCCCCTCGGGGAGCCGGGTGGGTGGAATGAGCAGTTCTTC. The chain couples TRBV28 to TRBJ2-1; perhaps TRBD2 as D (5 bases). CDR3 length equals 17 residues. CDR1 is MDHEN, CDR2 SYDVKM, per germline. Trimming cost V 5 bases and J 7 bases, with 24 bases left between them.

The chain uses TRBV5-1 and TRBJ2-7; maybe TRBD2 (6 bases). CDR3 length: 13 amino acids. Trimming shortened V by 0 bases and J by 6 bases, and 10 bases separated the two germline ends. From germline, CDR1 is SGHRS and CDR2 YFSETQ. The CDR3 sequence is CASSLGGALEQYF. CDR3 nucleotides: TGCGCCAGCAGCTTGGGCGGGGCACTCGAGCAGTACTTC.

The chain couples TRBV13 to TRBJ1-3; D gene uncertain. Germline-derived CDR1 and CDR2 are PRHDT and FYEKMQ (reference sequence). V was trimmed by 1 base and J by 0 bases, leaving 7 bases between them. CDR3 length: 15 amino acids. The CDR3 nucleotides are TGTGCCAGCAGCTTAGAACACCTCTCTGGAAACACCATATATTTT. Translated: CASSLEHLSGNTIYF.

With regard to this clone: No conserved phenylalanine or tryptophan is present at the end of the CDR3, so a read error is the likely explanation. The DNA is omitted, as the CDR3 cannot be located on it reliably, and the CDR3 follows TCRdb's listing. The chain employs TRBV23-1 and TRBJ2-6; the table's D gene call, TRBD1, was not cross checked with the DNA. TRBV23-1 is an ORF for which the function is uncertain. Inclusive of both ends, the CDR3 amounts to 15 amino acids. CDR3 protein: CASSQHTQGPVSRFV.

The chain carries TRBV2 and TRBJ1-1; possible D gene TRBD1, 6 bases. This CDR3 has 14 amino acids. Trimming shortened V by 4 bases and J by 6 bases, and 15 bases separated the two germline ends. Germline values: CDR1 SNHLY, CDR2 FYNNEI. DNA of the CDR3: TGTGCCAGCAGTGGAGGTAACAGGGTTGCTGAAGCTTTCTTT. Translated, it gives CASSGGNRVAEAFF.